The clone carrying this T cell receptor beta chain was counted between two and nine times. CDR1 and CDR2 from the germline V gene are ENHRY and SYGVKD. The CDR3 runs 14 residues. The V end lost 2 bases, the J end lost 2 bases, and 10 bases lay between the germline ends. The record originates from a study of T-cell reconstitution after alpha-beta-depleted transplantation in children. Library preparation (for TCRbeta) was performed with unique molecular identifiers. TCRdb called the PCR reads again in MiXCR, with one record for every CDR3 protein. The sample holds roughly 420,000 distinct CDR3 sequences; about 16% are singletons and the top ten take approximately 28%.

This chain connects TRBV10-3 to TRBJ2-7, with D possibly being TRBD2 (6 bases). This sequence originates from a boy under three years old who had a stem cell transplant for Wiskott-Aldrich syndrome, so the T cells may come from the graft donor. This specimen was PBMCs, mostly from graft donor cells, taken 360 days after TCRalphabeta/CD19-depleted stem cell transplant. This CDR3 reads CAISERDSTYEQYF. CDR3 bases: TGTGCCATCAGTGAGAGGGACTCTACCTACGAGCAGTACTTC.